One and the same sample provided the 4 T cell receptor beta chains below, sequenced in a study of T cells in Graves' hyperthyroidism and ophthalmopathy. It was RNA transcripts that yielded the amplified TCR beta CDR3 regions. The HTBI primer set drove a first-round RT-PCR of the TCR CDR3. TCRdb fed the multiplex PCR reads into MiXCR, producing one record per CDR3 protein. Among about 460,000 distinct CDR3 sequences, 22% were seen once, and the ten largest hold 45% to 50%. The sample consisted of blood. The receptor source for this set is an older woman with Graves' ophthalmopathy.

The genes are TRBV7-2 and TRBJ2-7; the D is unclear. The CDR3 sequence is 14 residues long. From germline, CDR1 is SGHTA and CDR2 FQGNSA. Trimming took 3 bases from V and 6 from J, leaving 15 bases between them. CDR3 sequence reads: CASSFETGYGEQYF. CDR3 DNA sequence: TGTGCCAGCAGCTTTGAGACTGGATACGGCGAGCAGTACTTC.

This clonotype occurred a few times. This chain joins TRBV7-2 and TRBJ1-3; 8 bases align to TRBD1. CDR3 size: 16 residues. The V segment lost 4 bases and the J segment 2 bases; nucleotides outside the gene matches: 7. Germline CDR1 SGHTA, CDR2 FQGNSA. CDR3 nucleotide sequence: TGTGCCAGCAGCTCCCGTCGCAGGGGGCCTGGAAACACCATATATTTT. Residues: CASSSRRRGPGNTIYF.

The sample holds many counts of this clonotype. The chain uses TRBV6-2 or TRBV6-3 and TRBJ2-7, with 8 bases matching TRBD1. Germline V gene sequence: CDR1 MNHEY, CDR2 SVGEGT. The V and J ends lost 2 bases and 3 bases, in that order; junction bases with no gene match: 9. The CDR3 spans 16 residues. Here the CDR3 DNA reads TGTGCCAGCAGTTACAGATCGGGACAGGCCCGCTACGAGCAGTACTTC. Encoded protein: CASSYRSGQARYEQYF.

The sample holds many counts of this clonotype. The chain recombines TRBV27 with TRBJ2-1; D might be TRBD2 (6 bases). This CDR3 has 16 amino acids. Trimming took 6 bases from V and 4 from J, leaving 19 bases between them. Germline V lookup: CDR1 MNHEY, CDR2 SMNVEV (reference sequence). Here the CDR3 reads CASSPLLGLSYNEQFF. The CDR3 region has the DNA TGTGCCAGCAGCCCACTCTTAGGACTATCATACAATGAGCAGTTCTTC.